The next 9 T cell receptor beta chains were all read from a single sample in a study of OX40 agonist ivuxolimab in advanced cancers. The method was immunoSEQ multiplex PCR; TCRdb's version includes in-frame clones alone and lacks a portion of them. The sample lists some 44,000 clones; 80% were seen once. The sample consisted of CD4+ or CD8+ T cells sorted from blood, taken in a trial of the OX40 agonist ivuxolimab. All receptors come from an adult with an advanced solid tumor such as melanoma, head and neck, liver or kidney cancer.

The gene calls are TRBV6-6 and TRBJ1-2, with 9 bases that match TRBD1. The V gene's germline CDR1 is MNHNY and CDR2 SVGAGI (reference sequence). The J segment lost 8 bases and the V segment lost 10 bases, leaving 11 bases of the junction unmatched. The CDR3 extends over 13 amino acids. Written as DNA, the CDR3 is TGTGCCACCGCGGACAGGGGCTATGGAGGCTACACCTTC. It specifies CATADRGYGGYTF.

A single count supports this clone. CDR3 coding DNA: TGTGCCAGCTCACCCAACAGGGATCTAGCGTTTGGGGCCTACAATGAGCAGTTCTTC. Translation gives CASSPNRDLAFGAYNEQFF. The gene calls are TRBV18 and TRBJ2-1; D may match TRBD1 or TRBD2 (6 bases each). CDR1 and CDR2 (germline): KGHSH, LQKENI. The CDR3 contains 19 residues. The V end was cut by 3 bases, the J end by 2 bases, with 23 bases between.

V gene TRBV5-1 combines with J gene TRBJ2-5, with TRBD2 as a possible D gene (6 bases). This CDR3 has 16 residues. The V end was cut by 1 base, the J end by 0 bases, with 13 bases between. Germline loops: CDR1 SGHRS, CDR2 YFSETQ. Written as DNA, the CDR3 is TGCGCCAGCAGCTTGAGGCCGGGGAGGTACCAAGAGACCCAGTACTTC. It specifies CASSLRPGRYQETQYF.

There are a few counts of this clone. The genes are TRBV5-6 and TRBJ1-4; TRBD1 aligns across 7 bases. CDR1 SGHDT and CDR2 YYEEEE come from the germline V gene. This CDR3 comprises 16 residues. V lost 4 bases, J lost 4 bases, and 10 bases stayed unmatched. CDR3 residues: CASSKFLRGGNEKLFF. CDR3 bases: TGTGCCAGCAGCAAGTTCCTCAGGGGGGGTAATGAAAAACTGTTTTTT.

V is TRBV10-3 and J is TRBJ2-1; 15 bases map to TRBD2. This CDR3 is built from 19 residues. V shed 0 bases, J shed 6 bases, and the junction held 9 bases outside the gene matches. The germline V gene has CDR1 ENHRY and CDR2 SYGVKD. The CDR3 sequence is CAISESPGTSGRNGNEQFF. In nucleotides, the CDR3 is TGTGCCATCAGTGAGTCGCCTGGGACTAGCGGGAGGAATGGCAATGAGCAGTTCTTC.

This chain uses TRBV6-4 with TRBJ2-3, with TRBD2 matching 7 bases. Germline V CDR1 and CDR2: MRHNA, SNTAGT. This CDR3 has 14 amino acids. The V and J ends lost 5 bases and 2 bases, in that order; junction bases with no gene match: 4. The DNA of the CDR3 is TGTGCCAGCAGTAGGACTAGTAACACAGATACGCAGTATTTT. It is translated as CASSRTSNTDTQYF.

The chain uses TRBV9 and TRBJ2-5; either TRBD1 or TRBD2 may fit D (5 bases each). The closer fit of TRBJ2-7 to the DNA end suggests the J call may be wrong. This CDR3 is built from 13 residues. From germline, CDR1 is SGDLS and CDR2 YYNGEE. The CDR3 loop reads CASSASGGFEQYF. The CDR3 nucleotides read TGTGCCAGCAGCGCCTCTGGGGGATTCGAGCAGTACTTC.

This chain joins TRBV5-1 and TRBJ2-2, with TRBD2 matching 11 bases. Germline V gene lookup returns CDR1 SGHRS and CDR2 YFSETQ. V gave up 4 bases and J gave up 9 bases; unmatched junction bases: 8. The CDR3 contains 15 residues. The CDR3 sequence: CASSPPLAGGRELFF. In DNA form, the CDR3 reads TGCGCCAGCAGCCCCCCGCTAGCGGGAGGCCGGGAGCTGTTTTTT.

The rearrangement joins TRBV7-9 to TRBJ2-1, with TRBD1 identical over 8 bases. This CDR3 has 14 amino acids. Germline values: CDR1 SEHNR, CDR2 FQNEAQ (reference sequence). After removal of 1 base from V and 9 bases from J, the junction contained 5 bases not matched to a gene. CDR3 in amino acids: CASSLDQGAIEQFF. DNA of the CDR3: TGTGCCAGCAGCTTAGATCAGGGGGCGATTGAGCAGTTCTTC.